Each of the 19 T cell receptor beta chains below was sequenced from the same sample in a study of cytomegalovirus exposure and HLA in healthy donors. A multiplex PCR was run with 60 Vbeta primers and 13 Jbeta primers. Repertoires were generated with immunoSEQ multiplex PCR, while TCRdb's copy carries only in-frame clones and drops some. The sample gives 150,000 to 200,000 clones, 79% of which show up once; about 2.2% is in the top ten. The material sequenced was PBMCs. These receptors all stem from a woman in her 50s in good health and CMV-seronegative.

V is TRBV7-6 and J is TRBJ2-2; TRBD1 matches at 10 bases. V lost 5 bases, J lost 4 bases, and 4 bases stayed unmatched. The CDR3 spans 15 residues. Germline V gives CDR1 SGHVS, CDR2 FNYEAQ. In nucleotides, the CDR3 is TGTGCCAGCAGCACCCGGACAGGGGGCACCGGGGAGCTGTTTTTT. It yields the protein CASSTRTGGTGELFF.

Here the CDR3 reads CASSLTGGVYEQYF. The CDR3, as DNA: TGTGCCAGCAGTTTAACAGGGGGCGTTTACGAGCAGTACTTC. V gene TRBV27 combines with J gene TRBJ2-7; TRBD1 matches 9 bases. This CDR3 contains 14 residues. V was clipped by 2 bases and J by 4 bases; unmatched bases: 3. Germline loops: CDR1 MNHEY, CDR2 SMNVEV (reference sequence).

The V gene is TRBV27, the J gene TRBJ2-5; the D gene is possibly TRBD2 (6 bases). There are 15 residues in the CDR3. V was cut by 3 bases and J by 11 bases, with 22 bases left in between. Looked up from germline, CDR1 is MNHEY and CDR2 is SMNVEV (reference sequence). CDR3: CASSFRDSSGGKQYF. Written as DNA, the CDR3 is TGTGCCAGCAGTTTTCGGGACTCCTCCGGGGGTAAGCAGTACTTC.

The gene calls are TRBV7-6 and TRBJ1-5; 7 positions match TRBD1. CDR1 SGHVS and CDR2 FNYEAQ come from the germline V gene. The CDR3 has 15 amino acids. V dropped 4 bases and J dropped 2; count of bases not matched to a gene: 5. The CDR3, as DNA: TGTGCCAGCAGCTCCCAGGGGGTCGGCAATCAGCCCCAGCATTTT. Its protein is CASSSQGVGNQPQHF.

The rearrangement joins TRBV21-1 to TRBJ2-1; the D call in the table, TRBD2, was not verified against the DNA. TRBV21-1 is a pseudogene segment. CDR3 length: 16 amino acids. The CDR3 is CASSKGEAIAYNEQFF. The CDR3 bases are TGTGCCAGCAGCAAAGGAGAAGCGATAGCCTACAATGAGCAGTTCTTC.

DNA of the CDR3: TGTGCCAGCAGTTTACTCCCCAGGTACGAGCAGTACTTC. It translates to CASSLLPRYEQYF. The genes are TRBV27 and TRBJ2-7; D gene unclear. The CDR3 is 13 amino acids. CDR1 is MNHEY, CDR2 SMNVEV, per germline (reference sequence). The V gene lost 2 bases and the J gene lost 4 bases, with 9 bases spanning the gap.

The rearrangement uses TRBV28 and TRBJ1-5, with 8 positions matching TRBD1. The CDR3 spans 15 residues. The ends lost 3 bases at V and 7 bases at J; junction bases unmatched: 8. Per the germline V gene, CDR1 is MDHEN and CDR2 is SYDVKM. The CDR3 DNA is TGTGCCAGCAGTTTGGGGGACAGGCGGGAACAGCCCCAGCATTTT. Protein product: CASSLGDRREQPQHF.

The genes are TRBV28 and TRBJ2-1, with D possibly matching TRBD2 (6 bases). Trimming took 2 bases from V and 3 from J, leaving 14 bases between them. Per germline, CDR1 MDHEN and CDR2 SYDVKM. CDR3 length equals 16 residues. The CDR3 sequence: CASSLPGTPIYNEQFF. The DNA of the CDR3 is TGTGCCAGCAGTTTACCCGGGACTCCGATCTACAATGAGCAGTTCTTC.

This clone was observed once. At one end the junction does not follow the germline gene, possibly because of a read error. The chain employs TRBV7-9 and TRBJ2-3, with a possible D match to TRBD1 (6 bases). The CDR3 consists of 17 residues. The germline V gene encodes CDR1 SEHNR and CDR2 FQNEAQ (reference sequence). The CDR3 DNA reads TGTTCCAGCAGCTTACCTCAGGGGCCCTTAAGCACAGATACGCAGTATTTT. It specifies CSSSLPQGPLSTDTQYF.

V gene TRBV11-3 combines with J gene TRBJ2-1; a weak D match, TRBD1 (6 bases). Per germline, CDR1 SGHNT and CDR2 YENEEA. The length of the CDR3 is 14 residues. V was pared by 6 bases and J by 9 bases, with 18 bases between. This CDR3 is CASSIGGFVGEQFF. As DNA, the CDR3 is TGTGCCAGCAGTATTGGGGGCTTTGTCGGTGAGCAGTTCTTC.

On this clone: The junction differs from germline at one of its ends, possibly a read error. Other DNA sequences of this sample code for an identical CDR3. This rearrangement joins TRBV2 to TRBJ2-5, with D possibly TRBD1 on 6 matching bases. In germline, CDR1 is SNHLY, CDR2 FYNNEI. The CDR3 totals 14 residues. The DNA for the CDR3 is TGTGCCAGCAGTGGGGGACACAAACAAGAGACTCAGTACTTC. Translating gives CASSGGHKQETQYF.

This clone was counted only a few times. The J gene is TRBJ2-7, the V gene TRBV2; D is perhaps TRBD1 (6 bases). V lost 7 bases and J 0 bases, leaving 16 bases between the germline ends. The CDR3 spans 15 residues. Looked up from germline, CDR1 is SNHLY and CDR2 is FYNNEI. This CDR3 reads CASTNTGSRSYEQYF. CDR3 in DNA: TGTGCCAGCACTAATACAGGGAGTCGCTCCTACGAGCAGTACTTC.

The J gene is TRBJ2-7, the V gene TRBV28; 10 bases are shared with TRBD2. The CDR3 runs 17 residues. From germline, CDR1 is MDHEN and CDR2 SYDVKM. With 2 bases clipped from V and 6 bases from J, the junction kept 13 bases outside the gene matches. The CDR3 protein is CASSLIGGLAGAREQYF. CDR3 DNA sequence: TGTGCCAGCAGTTTAATCGGCGGGCTAGCGGGAGCGCGCGAGCAGTACTTC.

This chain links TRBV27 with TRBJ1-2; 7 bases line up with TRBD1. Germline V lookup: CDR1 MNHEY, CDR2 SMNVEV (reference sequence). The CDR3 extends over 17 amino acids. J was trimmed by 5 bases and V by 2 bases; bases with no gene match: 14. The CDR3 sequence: CASSLDLRQGEKYGYTF. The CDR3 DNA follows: TGTGCCAGCAGTTTAGACCTCCGGCAGGGGGAAAAATATGGCTACACCTTC.

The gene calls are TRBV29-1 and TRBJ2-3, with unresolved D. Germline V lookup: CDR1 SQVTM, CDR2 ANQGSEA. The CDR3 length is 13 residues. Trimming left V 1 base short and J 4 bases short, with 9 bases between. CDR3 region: CSVEVVGADTQYF. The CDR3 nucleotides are TGCAGCGTTGAAGTTGTGGGCGCAGATACGCAGTATTTT.

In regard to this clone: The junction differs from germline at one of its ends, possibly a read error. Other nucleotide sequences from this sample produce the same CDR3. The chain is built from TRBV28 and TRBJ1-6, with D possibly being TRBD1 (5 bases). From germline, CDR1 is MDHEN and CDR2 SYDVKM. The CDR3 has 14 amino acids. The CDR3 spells CASSSGTVNSPLHF. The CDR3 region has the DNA TGTGCCAGCAGCAGCGGGACGGTAAATTCCCCCCTCCACTTT.

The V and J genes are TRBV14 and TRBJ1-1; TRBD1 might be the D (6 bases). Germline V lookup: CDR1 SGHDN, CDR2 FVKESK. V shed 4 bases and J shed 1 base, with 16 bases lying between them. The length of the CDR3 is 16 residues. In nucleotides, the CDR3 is TGTGCCAGCAGCCCTTACGGGGGGCCGCGGAACACTGAAGCTTTCTTT. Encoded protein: CASSPYGGPRNTEAFF.

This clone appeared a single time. The CDR3 loop is CAWSVLSHKGGYSPLHF. CDR3 nucleotides: TGTGCCTGGAGTGTACTATCCCACAAAGGGGGTTATTCACCCCTCCACTTT. V and J are TRBV30 and TRBJ1-6; a weak D match, TRBD1 (6 bases). Trimming cost V 0 bases and J 8 bases, with 20 bases left between them. There are 17 residues in the CDR3. Germline values: CDR1 GTSNPN, CDR2 SVGIG (reference sequence). Combining the CDR3 with reference TRBV30 and TRBJ1-6 gives the whole variable domain SQTIHQWPATLVQPVGSPLSLECTVEGTSNPNLYWYRQAAGRGLQLLFYSVGIGQISSEVPQNLSASRPQDRQFILSSKKLLLSDSGFYLCAWSVLSHKGGYSPLHFGNGTRLTVT.

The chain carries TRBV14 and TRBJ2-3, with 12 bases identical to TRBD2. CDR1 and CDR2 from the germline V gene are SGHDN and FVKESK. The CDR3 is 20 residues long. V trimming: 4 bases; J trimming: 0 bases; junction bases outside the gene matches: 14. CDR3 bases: TGTGCCAGCAGCCCTCGACTAGCGGGAGCCCGGGGGGCTAGCACAGATACGCAGTATTTT. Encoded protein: CASSPRLAGARGASTDTQYF.